The source of this T cell receptor beta chain is a study of cytomegalovirus exposure and HLA in healthy donors. Findings of the study overall: Listed as cytomegalovirus-associated were over 150 TCR beta chains. Per published accounts, TCR beta sequences correctly predicted the HLA-A and HLA-B alleles of most subjects. Differences between HLA loci emerged in a later analysis of TCR association rates, with DRB1 most and HLA-C fewest.

Use of 60 Vbeta and 13 Jbeta primers characterized the PCR. In the original workflow: A later analysis counted 80 million or so unique TCR beta chains, roughly 11 million shared. Method: immunoSEQ multiplex PCR; TCRdb's copy keeps in-frame clones and lacks some. Clone size and the V and J calls come from that table; the DNA yielded D and trimming. The table has some 240,000 clones, 60% to 80% seen once. Deletions cut 2 bases from V and 0 bases from J, with 5 bases between. The CDR3 has 13 amino acids. The V gene's germline CDR1 is MNHNS and CDR2 SASEGT. In the case of this clone: The antigen remains unidentified.

The sequenced sample was PBMCs. The TCR comes from a male donor in good health and CMV-seronegative. The chain has TRBV6-1 and TRBJ2-7; the D is unclear. CDR3 bases: TGTGCCAGCAGTGAATATCTCTCCTACGAGCAGTACTTC. This codes for CASSEYLSYEQYF.